The sequence of this TCR delta chain was determined in a study of gamma-delta T cells after stem cell transplantation (dated by TCRdb to the mid-2010s). As concerns this clone: The antigen it binds to is not known. A far larger clone differs by one base, so this is likely a read error. Other nucleotide sequences from this sample produce the same CDR3.

The CDR3 sequence holds 16 residues, the cysteine and phenylalanine included. This entry keeps only the CDR3 DNA: 48 bases, framed from base 1. The V and J ends are trimmed by 7 bases and 3 bases, leaving 23 bases between them. CDR1 and CDR2 (GEAIGNYY, EKD) derive from the germline V gene. Library creation used RT-PCR. The sequencer was an Illumina MiSeq. Public reads were reanalyzed in TCRdb with CATT, and rows carrying the same DNA were merged afterwards. This sample gives about 500 delta-chain clones in total; approximately 16% of them show up just once. The ten largest clones take up about three fifths of the sample.

The rearranged chain carries TRDV2 and TRDJ1; perhaps TRDD3 is the D gene, with 6 bases matching. This receptor was taken from a human donor. It is not recorded whose cells these are; they may come from a transplant donor. Sequences were obtained from gamma-delta T cells. The nucleotide sequence is TGTGCCTGCGTGGGGCTGGTGGGGATCTCCTCCGATAAACTCATCTTT. Its amino acids are CACVGLVGISSDKLIF.